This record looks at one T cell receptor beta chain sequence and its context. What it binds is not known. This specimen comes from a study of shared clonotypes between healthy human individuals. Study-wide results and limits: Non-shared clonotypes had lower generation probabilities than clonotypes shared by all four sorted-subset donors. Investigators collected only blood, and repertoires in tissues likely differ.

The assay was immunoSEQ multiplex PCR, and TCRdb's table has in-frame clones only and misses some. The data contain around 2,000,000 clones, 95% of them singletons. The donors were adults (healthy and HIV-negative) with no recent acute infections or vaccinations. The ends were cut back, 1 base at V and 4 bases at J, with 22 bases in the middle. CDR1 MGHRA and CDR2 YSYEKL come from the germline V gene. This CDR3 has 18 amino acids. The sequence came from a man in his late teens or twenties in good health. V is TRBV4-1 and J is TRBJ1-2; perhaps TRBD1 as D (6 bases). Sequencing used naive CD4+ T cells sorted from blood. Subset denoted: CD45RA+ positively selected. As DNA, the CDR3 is TGCGCCAGCAGCCAAGTTCGAAGGAGGGACACGGGAACCTATGGCTACACCTTC. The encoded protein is CASSQVRRRDTGTYGYTF.